This T cell receptor (beta chain) was recorded in a study of neurological immune-mediated disorders. Regarding the study as a whole: Healthy controls had more TCR clonal expansion than multiple sclerosis, which showed the least, whereas HTLV-1-associated myelopathy showed the most.

This clonotype was seen ten or more times. Its antigen is as yet unknown. The cDNA came from 5'RACE with 10-nucleotide random UMIs. TCRdb re-called the 5' RACE reads through MiXCR, storing one row per CDR3 protein. The table shows over 65,000 distinct CDR3 sequences, with approximately 2.8% occurring only once. The germline V gene encodes CDR1 SGHRS and CDR2 YFSETQ. V shed 2 bases and J 5 bases; nucleotides not matched to a gene: 7. The CDR3 contains 15 residues. This TCR derives from a woman aged 30 to 39 with multiple sclerosis. V usage is TRBV5-1 and J usage is TRBJ2-3, with TRBD2 matching over 8 bases. Sequenced sample: PBMCs. CDR3 loop: CASSFTGGPIDTQYF. CDR3 sequence (DNA): TGCGCCAGCAGCTTTACGGGAGGGCCGATAGATACGCAGTATTTT.